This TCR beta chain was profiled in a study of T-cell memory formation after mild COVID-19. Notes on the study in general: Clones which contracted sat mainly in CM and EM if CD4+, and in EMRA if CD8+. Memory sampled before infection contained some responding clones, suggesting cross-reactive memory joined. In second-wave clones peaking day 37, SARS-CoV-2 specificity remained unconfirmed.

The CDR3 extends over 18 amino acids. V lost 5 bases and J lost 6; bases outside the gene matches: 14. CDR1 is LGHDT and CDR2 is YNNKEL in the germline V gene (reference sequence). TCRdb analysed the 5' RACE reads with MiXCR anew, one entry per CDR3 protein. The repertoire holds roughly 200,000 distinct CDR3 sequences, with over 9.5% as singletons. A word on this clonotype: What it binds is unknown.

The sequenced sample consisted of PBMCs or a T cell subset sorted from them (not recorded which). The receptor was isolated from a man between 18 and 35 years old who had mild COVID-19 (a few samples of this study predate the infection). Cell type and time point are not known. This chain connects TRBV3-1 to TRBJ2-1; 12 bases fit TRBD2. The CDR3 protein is CASSKLAGGSLGINEQFF. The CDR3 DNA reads TGTGCCAGCAGCAAACTAGCGGGGGGATCACTAGGTATCAATGAGCAGTTCTTC.